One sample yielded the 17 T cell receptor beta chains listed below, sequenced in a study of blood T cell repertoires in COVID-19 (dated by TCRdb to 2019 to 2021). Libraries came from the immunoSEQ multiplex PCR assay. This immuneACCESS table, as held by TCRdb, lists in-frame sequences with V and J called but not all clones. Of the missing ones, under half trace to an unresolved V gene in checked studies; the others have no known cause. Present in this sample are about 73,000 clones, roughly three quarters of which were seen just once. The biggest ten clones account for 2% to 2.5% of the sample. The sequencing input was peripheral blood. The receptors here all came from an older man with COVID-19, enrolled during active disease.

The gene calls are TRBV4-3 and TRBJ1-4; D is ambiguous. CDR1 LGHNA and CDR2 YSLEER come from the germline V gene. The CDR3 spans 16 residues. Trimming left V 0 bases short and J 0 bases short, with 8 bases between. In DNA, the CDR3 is TGCGCCAGCAGCCAAGATTCGGCGGCAACTAATGAAAAACTGTTTTTT. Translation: CASSQDSAATNEKLFF.

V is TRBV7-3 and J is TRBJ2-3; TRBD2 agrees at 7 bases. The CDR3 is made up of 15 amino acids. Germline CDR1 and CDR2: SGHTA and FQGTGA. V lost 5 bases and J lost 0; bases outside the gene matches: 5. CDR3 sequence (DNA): TGTGCCAGCAGCCCCTCTAGCGGTAGCACAGATACGCAGTATTTT. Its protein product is CASSPSSGSTDTQYF.

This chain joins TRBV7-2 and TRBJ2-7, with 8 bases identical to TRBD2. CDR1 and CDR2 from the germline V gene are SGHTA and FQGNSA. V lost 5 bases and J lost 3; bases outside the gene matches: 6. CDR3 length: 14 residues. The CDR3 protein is CASSPDGGGYEQYF. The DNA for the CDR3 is TGTGCCAGCAGCCCTGACGGGGGGGGCTACGAGCAGTACTTC.

CDR3 sequence (DNA): TGTGCCAGCAGTCCGGGACAGCCCTACGAGCAGTACTTC. The encoded protein is CASSPGQPYEQYF. V usage is TRBV6-2 or TRBV6-3 and J usage is TRBJ2-7; 7 bases match TRBD1. J was trimmed by 2 bases and V by 5 bases; bases with no gene match: 3. This CDR3 is built from 13 residues. Germline lookup yields CDR1 MNHEY and CDR2 SVGEGT.

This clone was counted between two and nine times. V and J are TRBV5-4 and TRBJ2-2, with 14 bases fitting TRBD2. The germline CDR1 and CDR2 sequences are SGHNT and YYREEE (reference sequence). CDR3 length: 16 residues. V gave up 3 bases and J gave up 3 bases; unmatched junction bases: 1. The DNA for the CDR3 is TGTGCCAGCAGCTGGGGACTAGCGGGAGACACCGGGGAGCTGTTTTTT. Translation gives CASSWGLAGDTGELFF.

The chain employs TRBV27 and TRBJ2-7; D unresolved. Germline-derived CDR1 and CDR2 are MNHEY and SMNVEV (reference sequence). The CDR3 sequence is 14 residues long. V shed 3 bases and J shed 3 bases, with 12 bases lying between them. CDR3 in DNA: TGTGCCAGCAGTTTCTCGGGTCGGTACTACGAGCAGTACTTC. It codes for CASSFSGRYYEQYF.

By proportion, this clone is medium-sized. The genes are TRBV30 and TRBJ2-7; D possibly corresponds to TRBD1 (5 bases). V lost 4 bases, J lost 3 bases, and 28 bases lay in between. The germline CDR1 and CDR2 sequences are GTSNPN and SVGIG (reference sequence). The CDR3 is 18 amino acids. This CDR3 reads CAWNPGRAWNRGYYEQYF. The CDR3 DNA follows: TGTGCCTGGAACCCCGGCAGGGCCTGGAACCGTGGCTACTACGAGCAGTACTTC.

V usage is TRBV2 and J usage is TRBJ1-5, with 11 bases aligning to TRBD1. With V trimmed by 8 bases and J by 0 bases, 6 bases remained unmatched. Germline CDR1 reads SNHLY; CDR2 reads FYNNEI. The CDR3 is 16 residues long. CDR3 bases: TGTGCCAGCGGAGGGACAGGGGGATATAGCAATCAGCCCCAGCATTTT. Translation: CASGGTGGYSNQPQHF.

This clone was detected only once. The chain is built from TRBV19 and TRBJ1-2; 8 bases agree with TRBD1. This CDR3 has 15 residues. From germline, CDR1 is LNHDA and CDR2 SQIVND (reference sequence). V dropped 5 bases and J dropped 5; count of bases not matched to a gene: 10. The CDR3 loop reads CASSPRDRMPYGYTF. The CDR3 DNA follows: TGTGCCAGTAGTCCCAGGGACAGGATGCCATATGGCTACACCTTC.

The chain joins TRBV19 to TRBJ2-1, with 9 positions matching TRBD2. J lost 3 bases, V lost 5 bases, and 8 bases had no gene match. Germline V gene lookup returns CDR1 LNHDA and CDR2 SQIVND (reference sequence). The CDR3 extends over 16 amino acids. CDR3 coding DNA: TGTGCCAGTAGTCCCCGGGGCGGGGGGGGCTACAATGAGCAGTTCTTC. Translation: CASSPRGGGGYNEQFF. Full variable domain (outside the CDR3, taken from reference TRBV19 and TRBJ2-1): DGGITQSPKYLFRKEGQNVTLSCEQNLNHDAMYWYRQDPGQGLRLIYYSQIVNDFQKGDIAEGYSVSREKKESFPLTVTSAQKNPTAFYLCASSPRGGGGYNEQFFGPGTRLTVL.

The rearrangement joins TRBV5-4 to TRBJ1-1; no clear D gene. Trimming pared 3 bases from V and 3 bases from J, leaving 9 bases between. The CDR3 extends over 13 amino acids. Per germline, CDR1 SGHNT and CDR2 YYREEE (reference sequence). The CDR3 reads CASSWAPDTEAFF. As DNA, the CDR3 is TGTGCCAGCAGCTGGGCCCCGGACACTGAAGCTTTCTTT.

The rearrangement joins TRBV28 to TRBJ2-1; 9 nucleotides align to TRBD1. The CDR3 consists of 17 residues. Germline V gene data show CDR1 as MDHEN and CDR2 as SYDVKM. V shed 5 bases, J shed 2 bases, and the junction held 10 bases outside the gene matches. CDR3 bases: TGTGCCAGCAGTCCTCACAGGGGGCGAGCCCCCTACAATGAGCAGTTCTTC. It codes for CASSPHRGRAPYNEQFF.

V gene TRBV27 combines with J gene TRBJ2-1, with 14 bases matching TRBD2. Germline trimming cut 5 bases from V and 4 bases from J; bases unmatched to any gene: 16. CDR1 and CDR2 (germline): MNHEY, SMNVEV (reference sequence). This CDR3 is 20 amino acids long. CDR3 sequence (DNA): TGTGCCAGCAGTCCGGGACTAGCGGGAGCAGTTGGGATGGAGTACAATGAGCAGTTCTTC. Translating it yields CASSPGLAGAVGMEYNEQFF.

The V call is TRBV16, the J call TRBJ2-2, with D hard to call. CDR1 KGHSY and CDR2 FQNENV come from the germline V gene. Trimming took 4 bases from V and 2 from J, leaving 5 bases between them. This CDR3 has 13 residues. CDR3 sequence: CASSPGNTGELFF. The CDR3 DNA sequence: TGTGCCAGCAGCCCAGGAAACACCGGGGAGCTGTTTTTT.

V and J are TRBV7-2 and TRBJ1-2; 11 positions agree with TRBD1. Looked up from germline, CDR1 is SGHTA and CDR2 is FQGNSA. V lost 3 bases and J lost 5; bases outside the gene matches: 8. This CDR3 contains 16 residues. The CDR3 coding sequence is TGTGCCAGCAGCTTGGCCGGGACAGGGGGGCGTTATGGCTACACCTTC. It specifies CASSLAGTGGRYGYTF.

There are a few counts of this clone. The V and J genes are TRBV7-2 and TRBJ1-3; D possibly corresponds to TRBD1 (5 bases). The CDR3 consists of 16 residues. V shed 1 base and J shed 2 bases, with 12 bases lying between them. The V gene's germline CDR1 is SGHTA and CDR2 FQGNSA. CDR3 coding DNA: TGTGCCAGCAGCTTAGTAGGCACAGGAACTGGAAACACCATATATTTT. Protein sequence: CASSLVGTGTGNTIYF.

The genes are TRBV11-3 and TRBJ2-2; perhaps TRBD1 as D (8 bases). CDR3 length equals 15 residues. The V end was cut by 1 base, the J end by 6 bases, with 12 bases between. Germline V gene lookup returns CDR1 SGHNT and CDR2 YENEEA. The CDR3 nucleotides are TGTGCCAGCAGCTTAGGACAGGGGAGGGCCGGGGAGCTGTTTTTT. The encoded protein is CASSLGQGRAGELFF.